This T cell receptor beta chain was found in a study of T cells in Graves' hyperthyroidism and ophthalmopathy. Germline lookup yields CDR1 PRHDT and CDR2 FYEKMQ (reference sequence). The CDR3 is 18 amino acids. V was clipped by 4 bases and J by 4 bases; unmatched bases: 13. This clonotype was seen ten or more times. The investigators amplified TCR beta CDR3 regions from RNA transcripts. With the HTBI primer set, the TCR CDR3 went through a first round of RT-PCR. Via MiXCR, TCRdb re-called the multiplex PCR reads, giving one row per CDR3 protein. The table includes about 720,000 distinct CDR3 sequences, approximately 18% detected once. The patients, who ranged from 18 to 65 in age, presented with newly diagnosed hyperthyroidism lasting under 2 months. Using approximately 10 ml of fresh peripheral blood, PBMCs were prepared.

The rearrangement links TRBV13 to TRBJ2-3, with TRBD2 matching over 11 bases. The clonotype was recovered from a woman aged 45 to 65 with Graves' hyperthyroidism that later progressed to Graves' ophthalmopathy. The sequencing sample was made of blood. CDR3 sequence: CASSSPTSGGLLADTQYF. CDR3 sequence (DNA): TGTGCCAGCAGCTCCCCAACTAGCGGGGGACTTTTGGCAGATACGCAGTATTTT.